The clone carrying this TCR beta chain was recorded once. The sample originates from a study of T cell responses to AZD1222 COVID-19 vaccine. Germline V gene data show CDR1 as LNHDA and CDR2 as SQIVND (reference sequence). There are 16 residues in the CDR3. V dropped 3 bases and J dropped 3 bases, with 15 bases sitting between them. Using immunoSEQ multiplex PCR, the repertoire was profiled, and TCRdb retains in-frame clones only, with some absent. The table includes about 90,000 clones, approximately 90% detected once. The source of this sequence is an adult in good health. The chain carries TRBV19 and TRBJ1-3; D remains ambiguous. The starting material was peripheral blood, obtained on day 0 of MenACWY control vaccination. This CDR3 reads CASSIDGSAYGNTIYF. In nucleotides, the CDR3 is TGTGCCAGTAGTATTGACGGGTCGGCGTATGGAAACACCATATATTTT.